These 2 T cell receptor beta chains came from one sample sequenced in a study of shared clonotypes between healthy human individuals. Some clones are missing from TCRdb's copy, which holds only in-frame ones; the method was immunoSEQ multiplex PCR. The table shows roughly 320,000 clones, with 87% occurring only once. Sequences were obtained from memory CD8+ T cells sorted from blood. Documented subset: CD45RO+ cells pooled with CCR7-negative TemRA cells. These receptors all come from a man younger than 35 in good health.

The gene calls are TRBV9 and TRBJ1-5; maybe TRBD1 (6 bases). Trimming took off 1 base at V and 3 bases at J, with 8 bases between the two ends. Germline V gene lookup returns CDR1 SGDLS and CDR2 YYNGEE. This CDR3 has 14 amino acids. The CDR3 region has the DNA TGTGCCAGCAGCGTATGGGACAACAATCAGCCCCAGCATTTT. It is translated as CASSVWDNNQPQHF.

The V and J genes are TRBV5-1 and TRBJ2-2, with D perhaps TRBD1 (5 bases). Germline loops: CDR1 SGHRS, CDR2 YFSETQ. The ends were cut back, 4 bases at V and 2 bases at J, with 9 bases in the middle. The CDR3 has 14 amino acids. The CDR3, as DNA: TGCGCCAGCAGCGTGGACACCAACACCGGGGAGCTGTTTTTT. Its translation: CASSVDTNTGELFF.